This TCR beta chain was captured in a study of post-analysis software for immune sequencing data. Findings and caveats of the study: The five TRBV segments detected at higher frequency in patients than in controls included TRBV5-6, TRBV5-1 and TRBV20-1.

Comments on this clonotype: Antigen specificity is unknown.

The CDR3 totals 13 residues. Deletions cut 5 bases from V and 12 bases from J, with 21 bases between. Germline V gene data show CDR1 as DFQATT and CDR2 as SNEGSKA (reference sequence). The library was made from cDNA and included unique molecular identifiers. The source material, about 0.9 to 11 million T cells, gave rise to 500,000 or so cDNA molecules. From the PCR reads, TCRdb called clonotypes with MiXCR, one entry per CDR3 protein. The sample carries roughly 620,000 distinct CDR3 sequences, about 44% recorded once. The sequencing sample was made of blood. The chain combines TRBV20-1 with TRBJ2-3; possible D gene TRBD2, 8 bases. The clonotype comes from a girl between 10 and 17 years old with multiple sclerosis. CDR3 bases: TGCAGTGCTCCAGGGGGTAGCGGGAACTTCCAGTATTTT. Its translation is CSAPGGSGNFQYF.